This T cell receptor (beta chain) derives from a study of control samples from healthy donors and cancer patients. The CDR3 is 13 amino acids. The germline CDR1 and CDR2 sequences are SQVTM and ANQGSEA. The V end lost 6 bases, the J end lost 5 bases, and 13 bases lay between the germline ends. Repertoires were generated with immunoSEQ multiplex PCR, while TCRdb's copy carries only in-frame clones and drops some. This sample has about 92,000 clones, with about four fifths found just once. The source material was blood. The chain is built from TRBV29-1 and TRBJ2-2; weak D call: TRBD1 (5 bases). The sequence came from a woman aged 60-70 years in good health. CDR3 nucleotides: TGCAGCGTAGGAAAGGGGATGACCGGGGAGCTGTTTTTT. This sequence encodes CSVGKGMTGELFF.